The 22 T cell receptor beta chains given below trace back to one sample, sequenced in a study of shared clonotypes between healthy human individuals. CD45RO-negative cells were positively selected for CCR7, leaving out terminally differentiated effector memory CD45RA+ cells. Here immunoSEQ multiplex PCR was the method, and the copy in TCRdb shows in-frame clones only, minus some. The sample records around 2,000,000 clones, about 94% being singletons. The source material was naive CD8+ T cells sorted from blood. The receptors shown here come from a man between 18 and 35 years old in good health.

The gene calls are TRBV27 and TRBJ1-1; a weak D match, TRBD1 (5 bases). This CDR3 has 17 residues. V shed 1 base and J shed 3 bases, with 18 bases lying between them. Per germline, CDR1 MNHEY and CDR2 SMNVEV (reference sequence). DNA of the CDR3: TGTGCCAGCAGTTTATTGGCCCCAAGGGGCGCGGACACTGAAGCTTTCTTT. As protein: CASSLLAPRGADTEAFF.

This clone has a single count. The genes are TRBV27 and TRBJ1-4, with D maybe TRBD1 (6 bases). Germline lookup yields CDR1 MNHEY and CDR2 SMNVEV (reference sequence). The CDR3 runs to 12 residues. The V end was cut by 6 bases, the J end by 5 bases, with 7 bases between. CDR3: CASRRGNEKLFF. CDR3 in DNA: TGTGCCAGCAGAAGGGGGAATGAAAAACTGTTTTTT.

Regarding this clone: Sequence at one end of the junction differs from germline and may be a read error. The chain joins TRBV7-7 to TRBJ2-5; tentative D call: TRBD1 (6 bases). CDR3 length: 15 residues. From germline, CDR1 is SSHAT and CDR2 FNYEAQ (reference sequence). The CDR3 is CASSLEVGGEETQYF. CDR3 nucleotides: TGTGCTAGCAGCTTAGAAGTTGGGGGCGAGGAGACCCAGTACTTC.

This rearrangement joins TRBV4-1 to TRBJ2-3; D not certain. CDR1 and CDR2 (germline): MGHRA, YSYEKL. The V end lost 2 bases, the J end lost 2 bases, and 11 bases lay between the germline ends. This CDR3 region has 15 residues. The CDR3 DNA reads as TGCGCCAGCAGCCAATTAGGCCCCTACACAGATACGCAGTATTTT. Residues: CASSQLGPYTDTQYF.

CDR3 loop: CASSQERGGYGYTF. The CDR3 nucleotides read TGCGCCAGCAGCCAAGAGAGGGGTGGGTATGGCTACACCTTC. The chain is built from TRBV4-3 and TRBJ1-2; perhaps TRBD1 as D (5 bases). Trimming left V 0 bases short and J 5 bases short, with 10 bases between. The CDR3 has 14 residues. Germline-derived CDR1 and CDR2 are LGHNA and YSLEER.

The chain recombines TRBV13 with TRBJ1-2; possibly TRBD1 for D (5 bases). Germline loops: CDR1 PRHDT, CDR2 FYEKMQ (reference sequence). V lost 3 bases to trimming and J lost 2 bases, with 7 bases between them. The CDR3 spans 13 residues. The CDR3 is CASSLDKNYGYTF. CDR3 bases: TGTGCCAGCAGCTTGGACAAGAACTATGGCTACACCTTC.

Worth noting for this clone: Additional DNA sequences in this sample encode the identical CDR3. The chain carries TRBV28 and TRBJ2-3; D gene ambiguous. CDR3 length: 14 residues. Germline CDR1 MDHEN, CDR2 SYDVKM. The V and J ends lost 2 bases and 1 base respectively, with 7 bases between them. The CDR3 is CASSLLGGTDTQYF. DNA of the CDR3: TGTGCCAGCAGTTTACTGGGCGGCACAGATACGCAGTATTTT.

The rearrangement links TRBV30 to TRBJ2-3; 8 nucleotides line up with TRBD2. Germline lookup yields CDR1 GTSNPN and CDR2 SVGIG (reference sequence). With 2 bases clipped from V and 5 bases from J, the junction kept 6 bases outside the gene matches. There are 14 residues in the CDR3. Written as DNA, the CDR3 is TGTGCCTGGAGTAGAGCGGGAGCTGGAGATACGCAGTATTTT. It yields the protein CAWSRAGAGDTQYF.

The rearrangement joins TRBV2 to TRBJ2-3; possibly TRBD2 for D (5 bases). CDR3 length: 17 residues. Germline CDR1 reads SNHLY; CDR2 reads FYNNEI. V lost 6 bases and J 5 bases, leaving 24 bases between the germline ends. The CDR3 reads CASRQKLGSSSRDTQYF. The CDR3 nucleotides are TGTGCCAGCAGGCAAAAACTAGGTTCATCTTCTCGAGATACGCAGTATTTT.

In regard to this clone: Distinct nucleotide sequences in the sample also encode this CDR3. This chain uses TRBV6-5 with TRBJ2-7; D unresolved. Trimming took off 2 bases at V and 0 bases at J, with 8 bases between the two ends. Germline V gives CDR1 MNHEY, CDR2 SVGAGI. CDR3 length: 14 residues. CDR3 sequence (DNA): TGTGCCAGCAGTTACGGAGAGAACTCCTACGAGCAGTACTTC. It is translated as CASSYGENSYEQYF.

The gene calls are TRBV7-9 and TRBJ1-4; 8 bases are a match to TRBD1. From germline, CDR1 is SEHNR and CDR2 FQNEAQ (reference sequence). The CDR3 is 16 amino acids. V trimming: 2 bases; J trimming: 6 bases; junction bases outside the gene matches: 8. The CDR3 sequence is CASSLKTQGADEKLFF. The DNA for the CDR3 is TGTGCCAGCAGCTTAAAAACTCAGGGGGCGGATGAAAAACTGTTTTTT.

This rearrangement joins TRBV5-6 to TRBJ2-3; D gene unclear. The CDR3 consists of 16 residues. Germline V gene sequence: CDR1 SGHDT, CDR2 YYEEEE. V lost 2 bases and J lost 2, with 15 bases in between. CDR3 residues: CASSFLGPQPTDTQYF. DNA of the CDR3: TGTGCCAGCAGCTTTCTCGGGCCTCAGCCCACAGATACGCAGTATTTT.

In DNA form, the CDR3 reads TGCGCCAGCAGCCAAGACTGGACTAGCTACGAGCAGTACTTC. This translates into CASSQDWTSYEQYF. The chain joins TRBV4-3 to TRBJ2-7, with 7 positions matching TRBD2. The CDR3 extends over 14 amino acids. Trimming at V came to 0 bases and at J to 3 bases, leaving 2 bases not matched to a gene. CDR1 is LGHNA, CDR2 YSLEER, per germline.

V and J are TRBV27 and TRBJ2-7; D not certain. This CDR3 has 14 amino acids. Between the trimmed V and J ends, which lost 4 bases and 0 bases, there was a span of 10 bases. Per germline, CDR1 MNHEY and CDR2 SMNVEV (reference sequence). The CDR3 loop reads CASSWNGPSYEQYF. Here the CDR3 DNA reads TGTGCCAGCAGTTGGAACGGACCCTCCTACGAGCAGTACTTC.

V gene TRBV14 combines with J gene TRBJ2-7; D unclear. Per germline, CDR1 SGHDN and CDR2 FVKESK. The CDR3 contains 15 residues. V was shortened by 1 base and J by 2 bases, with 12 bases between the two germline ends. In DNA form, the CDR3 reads TGTGCCAGCAGCCAAGCTGGGGTGGCGGCCTACGAGCAGTACTTC. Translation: CASSQAGVAAYEQYF.

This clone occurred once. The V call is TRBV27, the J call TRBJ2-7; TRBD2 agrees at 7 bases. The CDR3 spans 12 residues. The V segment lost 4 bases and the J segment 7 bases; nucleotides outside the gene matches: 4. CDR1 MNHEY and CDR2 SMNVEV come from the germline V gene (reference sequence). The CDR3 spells CASSYGGGEQYF. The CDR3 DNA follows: TGTGCCAGCAGTTATGGCGGGGGAGAGCAGTACTTC.

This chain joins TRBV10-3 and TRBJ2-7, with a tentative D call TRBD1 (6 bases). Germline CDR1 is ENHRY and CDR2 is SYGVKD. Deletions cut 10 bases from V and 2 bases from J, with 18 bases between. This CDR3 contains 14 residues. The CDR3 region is CATTETGLTYEQYF. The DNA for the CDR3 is TGTGCCACCACTGAGACAGGACTTACCTACGAGCAGTACTTC.

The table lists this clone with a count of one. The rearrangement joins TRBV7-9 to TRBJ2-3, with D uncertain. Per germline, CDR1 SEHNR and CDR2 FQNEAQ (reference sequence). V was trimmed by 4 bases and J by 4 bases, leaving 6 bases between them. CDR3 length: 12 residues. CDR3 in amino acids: CASSSYPDTQYF. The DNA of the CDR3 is TGTGCCAGCAGCTCTTATCCAGATACGCAGTATTTT.

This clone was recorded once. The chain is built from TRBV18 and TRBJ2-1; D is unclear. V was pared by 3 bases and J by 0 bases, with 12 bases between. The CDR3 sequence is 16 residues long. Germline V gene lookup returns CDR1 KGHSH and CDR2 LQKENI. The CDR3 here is CASSPDHQSSYNEQFF. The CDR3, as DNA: TGTGCCAGCTCACCGGATCATCAGAGCTCCTACAATGAGCAGTTCTTC.

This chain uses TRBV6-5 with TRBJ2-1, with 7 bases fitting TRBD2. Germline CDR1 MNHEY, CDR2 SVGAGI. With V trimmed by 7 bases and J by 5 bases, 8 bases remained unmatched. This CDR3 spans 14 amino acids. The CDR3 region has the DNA TGTGCCAGCACCACTACAGCGGGGCACAATGAGCAGTTCTTC. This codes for CASTTTAGHNEQFF.

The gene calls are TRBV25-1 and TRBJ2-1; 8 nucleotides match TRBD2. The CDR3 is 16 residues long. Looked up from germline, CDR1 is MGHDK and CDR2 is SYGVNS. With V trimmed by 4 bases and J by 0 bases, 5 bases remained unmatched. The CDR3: CASSAVAGSSYNEQFF. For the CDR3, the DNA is TGTGCCAGCAGTGCCGTAGCGGGGAGCTCCTACAATGAGCAGTTCTTC.

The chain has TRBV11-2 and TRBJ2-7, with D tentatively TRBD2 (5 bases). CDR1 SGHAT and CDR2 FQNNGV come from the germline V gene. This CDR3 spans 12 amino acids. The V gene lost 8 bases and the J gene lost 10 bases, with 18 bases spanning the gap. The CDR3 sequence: CASALLGVEQYF. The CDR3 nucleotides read TGTGCCAGCGCTCTTCTGGGAGTTGAACAGTACTTC.